These 23 T cell receptor beta chains originate from one sample sequenced in a study of early T cells in non-severe SARS-CoV-2 infection. One entry per CDR3 protein, called by TCRdb with MiXCR from the 5' RACE reads. The data show some 40,000 distinct CDR3 sequences, 4.5% to 5% seen once. Material for sequencing was whole blood. All receptors come from an adult who was a healthcare worker with PCR-confirmed SARS-CoV-2 infection or an uninfected control (not recorded which).

This clonotype was seen only a few times. The CDR3 DNA follows: TGTGCCAGCAGTGAAAAGAAAAGCAACACTGAAGCTTTCTTT. Residues: CASSEKKSNTEAFF. The V call is TRBV6-1, the J call TRBJ1-1; D uncertain. Germline-derived CDR1 and CDR2 are MNHNS and SASEGT. Deletions cut 2 bases from V and 2 bases from J, with 9 bases between. CDR3 size: 14 residues.

The V and J genes are TRBV19 and TRBJ1-5, with D possibly TRBD1 on 5 matching bases. Trimming pared 6 bases from V and 2 bases from J, leaving 26 bases between. Germline loops: CDR1 LNHDA, CDR2 SQIVND (reference sequence). The CDR3 totals 19 residues. CDR3 protein: CASSPLPAALWGGNQPQHF. CDR3 DNA sequence: TGTGCCAGTAGCCCCCTGCCGGCGGCACTCTGGGGGGGCAATCAGCCCCAGCATTTT.

The genes are TRBV6-6 and TRBJ2-7; a possible D gene is TRBD2 (5 bases). The CDR3 spans 12 residues. Germline V lookup: CDR1 MNHNY, CDR2 SVGAGI (reference sequence). The V gene lost 6 bases and the J gene lost 4 bases, with 10 bases spanning the gap. The CDR3 reads CASRNGDYEQYF. The CDR3 DNA reads TGTGCCAGCAGAAACGGGGATTACGAGCAGTACTTC.

This clonotype has only a few counts. The V gene is TRBV28, the J gene TRBJ2-1; D gene uncertain. This CDR3 has 13 residues. Germline V lookup: CDR1 MDHEN, CDR2 SYDVKM. V was cut by 2 bases and J by 8 bases, with 10 bases left in between. The CDR3 bases are TGTGCCAGCAGTTTACCAGCAAGGCATGAGCAGTTCTTC. It codes for CASSLPARHEQFF.

This clonotype showed up many times. The V gene is TRBV12-3 or TRBV12-4, the J gene TRBJ1-5, with D unclear. The CDR3 contains 11 residues. V lost 6 bases, J lost 10 bases, and 10 bases lay in between. For the CDR3, the DNA is TGTGCCAGCAGGATCTCGGGACCCCAGCATTTT. As protein: CASRISGPQHF.

The chain has TRBV20-1 and TRBJ2-7, with unresolved D. Looked up from germline, CDR1 is DFQATT and CDR2 is SNEGSKA (reference sequence). This CDR3 has 16 residues. Trimming took 0 bases from V and 0 from J, leaving 15 bases between them. CDR3 DNA sequence: TGCAGTGCTAGAGATACGAGGCCTCCTAGCTCCTACGAGCAGTACTTC. Protein sequence: CSARDTRPPSSYEQYF.

There are many counts of this clonotype. The rearrangement uses TRBV19 and TRBJ1-2; unclear D gene. The CDR3 has 12 residues. Germline V gives CDR1 LNHDA, CDR2 SQIVND (reference sequence). V shed 5 bases and J shed 10 bases, with 14 bases lying between them. CDR3 DNA: TGTGCCAGTAGTCGGATCCCAGGCAACTACACCTTC. It codes for CASSRIPGNYTF.

This clonotype was counted at least ten times. The rearrangement uses TRBV9 and TRBJ1-1; 7 bases match TRBD1. The CDR3 sequence is 16 residues long. Losses at the gene ends were 4 bases for V and 6 bases for J; bases not matched to a gene: 15. Germline V gene data show CDR1 as SGDLS and CDR2 as YYNGEE. CDR3 sequence (DNA): TGTGCCAGCAGCCCGGAGAGGGGACAGCTTTCTTCTGAAGCTTTCTTT. Its protein is CASSPERGQLSSEAFF.

The sample holds a few counts of this clonotype. The chain carries TRBV6-4 and TRBJ2-3, with 11 bases fitting TRBD2. CDR1 MRHNA and CDR2 SNTAGT come from the germline V gene. With 6 bases clipped from V and 2 bases from J, the junction kept 4 bases outside the gene matches. This CDR3 is 15 amino acids long. The CDR3 DNA reads TGTGCCAGCAGCCTAGCGGGGGGCATCACAGATACGCAGTATTTT. Translation gives CASSLAGGITDTQYF.

This clonotype has at least ten counts. The chain recombines TRBV4-1 with TRBJ1-2, with TRBD1 matching 7 bases. Germline V gene sequence: CDR1 MGHRA, CDR2 YSYEKL. V shed 2 bases and J 3 bases; nucleotides not matched to a gene: 9. CDR3 length: 16 amino acids. The CDR3 nucleotides read TGCGCCAGCAGCCAAAAGACAGGGATCGACGACTATGGCTACACCTTC. Residues: CASSQKTGIDDYGYTF.

V gene TRBV9 combines with J gene TRBJ2-3; D is uncertain. With 1 base removed from V and 3 bases from J, the gap between germline ends came to 6 bases. This CDR3 is built from 13 residues. Germline V gene data show CDR1 as SGDLS and CDR2 as YYNGEE. DNA of the CDR3: TGTGCCAGCAGCGTATCTAGAACAGATACGCAGTATTTT. Translated: CASSVSRTDTQYF.

There are a few counts of this clonotype. The rearrangement uses TRBV12-5 and TRBJ1-1; D call uncertain. Germline CDR1 LGHNT, CDR2 FRNRAP. The CDR3 is made up of 17 amino acids. Deletions cut 1 base from V and 4 bases from J, with 19 bases between. The CDR3 protein is CASGLDALTMGGTEAFF. DNA for the CDR3: TGTGCTAGTGGTTTGGACGCCCTAACGATGGGTGGCACTGAAGCTTTCTTT.

This clonotype was recorded at least ten times. The V gene is TRBV5-4, the J gene TRBJ2-5, with D unresolved. Looked up from germline, CDR1 is SGHNT and CDR2 is YYREEE (reference sequence). This CDR3 has 13 amino acids. Trimming pared 4 bases from V and 0 bases from J, leaving 7 bases between. CDR3 DNA: TGTGCCAGCAGCAAGACACACCAAGAGACCCAGTACTTC. Residues: CASSKTHQETQYF.

This clonotype showed up just once. V and J are TRBV7-9 and TRBJ1-4, with 7 positions matching TRBD1. CDR3 length equals 17 residues. Germline V gene lookup returns CDR1 SEHNR and CDR2 FQNEAQ (reference sequence). The junction had 9 bases not matched to a gene; V was cut back by 0 bases and J by 5 bases. The CDR3 spells CASSLATGAPGNEKLFF. CDR3 nucleotides: TGTGCCAGCAGCTTAGCAACAGGGGCGCCTGGGAATGAAAAACTGTTTTTT. The entire variable domain, with the rest obtained from reference TRBV7-9 and TRBJ1-4, is as follows: DTGVSQNPRHKITKRGQNVTFRCDPISEHNRLYWYRQTLGQGPEFLTYFQNEAQLEKSRLLSDRFSAERPKGSFSTLEIQRTEQGDSAMYLCASSLATGAPGNEKLFFGSGTQLSVL.

This clonotype was seen many times. This chain joins TRBV29-1 and TRBJ2-1, with TRBD2 identical over 7 bases. With 4 bases clipped from V and 12 bases from J, the junction kept 6 bases outside the gene matches. In germline, CDR1 is SQVTM, CDR2 ANQGSEA. The CDR3 consists of 11 residues. CDR3: CSVGQGEGQFF. The CDR3 bases are TGCAGCGTTGGTCAAGGGGAGGGGCAGTTCTTC.

This clonotype was seen only a few times. The V and J genes are TRBV29-1 and TRBJ1-1; no reliable D call. CDR1 SQVTM and CDR2 ANQGSEA come from the germline V gene. The CDR3 spans 11 residues. With 3 bases removed from V and 4 bases from J, the gap between germline ends came to 6 bases. CDR3 DNA sequence: TGCAGCGTTGAGAGCCCCACTGAAGCTTTCTTT. Its protein product is CSVESPTEAFF.

The V call is TRBV20-1, the J call TRBJ2-7, with no clear D. The V end lost 0 bases, the J end lost 0 bases, and 9 bases lay between the germline ends. There are 14 residues in the CDR3. Germline CDR1 is DFQATT and CDR2 is SNEGSKA (reference sequence). The CDR3 sequence: CSARDPRRSYEQYF. CDR3 nucleotides: TGCAGTGCTAGAGATCCCCGCCGCTCCTACGAGCAGTACTTC.

In its sample, this clonotype was seen a few times. The chain is built from TRBV29-1 and TRBJ2-3; D gene uncertain. Trimming shortened V by 6 bases and J by 0 bases, and 13 bases separated the two germline ends. Germline V gives CDR1 SQVTM, CDR2 ANQGSEA. This CDR3 contains 14 residues. The DNA for the CDR3 is TGCAGCGTCCCGGCATCGGGTAGCACAGATACGCAGTATTTT. Amino acid sequence: CSVPASGSTDTQYF.

This clonotype was seen many times. The chain combines TRBV29-1 with TRBJ2-6; no clear D gene. CDR3 length: 12 residues. Germline CDR1 is SQVTM and CDR2 is ANQGSEA. V was pared by 7 bases and J by 0 bases, with 4 bases between. The CDR3 reads CSARSGANVLTF. The CDR3, as DNA: TGCAGCGCCCGCTCTGGGGCCAACGTCCTGACTTTC. Full variable domain (missing parts from reference TRBV29-1 and TRBJ2-6): SAVISQKPSRDICQRGTSLTIQCQVDSQVTMMFWYRQQPGQSLTLIATANQGSEATYESGFVIDKFPISRPNLTFSTLTVSNMSPEDSSIYLCSARSGANVLTFGAGSRLTVL.

This clonotype has a handful of counts. This sequence joins TRBV28 and TRBJ2-3, with unresolved D. V was clipped by 4 bases and J by 4 bases, with 6 bases between them. CDR3 length: 12 amino acids. Looked up from germline, CDR1 is MDHEN and CDR2 is SYDVKM. The CDR3 loop is CASSSTADTQYF. CDR3 DNA: TGTGCCAGCAGTTCTACTGCAGATACGCAGTATTTT.

This clonotype was found many times. The chain recombines TRBV7-2 with TRBJ2-3, with 10 bases lining up with TRBD2. The CDR3 extends over 16 amino acids. Losses at the gene ends were 1 base for V and 2 bases for J; bases not matched to a gene: 3. Germline V CDR1 and CDR2: SGHTA, FQGNSA. The CDR3 spells CASSLGLAGVTDTQYF. CDR3 DNA sequence: TGTGCCAGCAGCTTAGGTCTAGCGGGGGTCACAGATACGCAGTATTTT.

A few counts support this clonotype. V usage is TRBV5-6 and J usage is TRBJ1-2, with D uncertain. Trimming took 1 base from V and 6 from J, leaving 7 bases between them. This CDR3 region has 12 residues. Germline CDR1 is SGHDT and CDR2 is YYEEEE. The CDR3 spells CASSLRRNGYTF. In DNA form, the CDR3 reads TGTGCCAGCAGCTTGAGAAGAAATGGCTACACCTTC.

This clonotype has ten or more counts. The chain carries TRBV28 and TRBJ1-2; unclear D gene. The germline V gene has CDR1 MDHEN and CDR2 SYDVKM. Trimming pared 3 bases from V and 4 bases from J, leaving 6 bases between. CDR3 length equals 12 residues. The CDR3 protein is CASSFTGYGYTF. CDR3 bases: TGTGCCAGCAGTTTCACGGGCTATGGCTACACCTTC.